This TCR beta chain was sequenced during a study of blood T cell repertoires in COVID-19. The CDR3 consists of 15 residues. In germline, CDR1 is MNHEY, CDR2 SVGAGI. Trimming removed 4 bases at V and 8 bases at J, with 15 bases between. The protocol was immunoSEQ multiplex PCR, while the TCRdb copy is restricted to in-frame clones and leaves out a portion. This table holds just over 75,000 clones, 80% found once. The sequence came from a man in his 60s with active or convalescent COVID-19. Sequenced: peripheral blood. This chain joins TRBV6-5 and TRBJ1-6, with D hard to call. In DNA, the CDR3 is TGTGCCAGCAGTTTGCCGACCGGGTATGATTCACCCCTCCACTTT. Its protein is CASSLPTGYDSPLHF.